The clone carrying this T cell receptor beta chain appeared a few times. The target antigen is unknown. The CDR3 totals 13 residues. Per the germline V gene, CDR1 is DFQATT and CDR2 is SNEGSKA (reference sequence). The V end lost 6 bases, the J end lost 2 bases, and 13 bases lay between the germline ends. Samples had at least 7 million PBMCs isolated from them. Alongside a J-beta primer mix, a sample-barcoded 5' primer served in a second PCR lasting about 6 to 11 cycles. Tags on each cDNA molecule came from a template-switch adaptor with 12 random nucleotides. TCRdb analysed the 5' RACE reads with MiXCR anew, one entry per CDR3 protein. The data show around 1,500,000 distinct CDR3 sequences, with approximately 42% seen just once and 7.9% held by the top ten. This entry comes from a study of blood T cells in healthy people across ages. Findings and caveats of the study: Diversity figures derived from one million T cells were judged to underestimate the true value. Not knowing donor CMV status may have confounded expanded clonotype changes.

This sequence joins TRBV20-1 and TRBJ2-5; maybe TRBD1 (6 bases). Sequencing used blood. This TCR derives from a woman aged 18-29 years in good health. The CDR3 DNA reads TGCAGTGCCTATGGTGGACAGCAAGAGACCCAGTACTTC. Amino acids: CSAYGGQQETQYF.